The count of the clone carrying this T cell receptor beta chain is one. Per germline, CDR1 ENHRY and CDR2 SYGVKD. With 6 bases clipped from V and 0 bases from J, the junction kept 4 bases outside the gene matches. The CDR3 totals 15 residues. This entry belongs to a study of cytomegalovirus exposure and HLA in healthy donors. 60 Vbeta and 13 Jbeta primers were used in PCR. Here immunoSEQ multiplex PCR was the method, and the copy in TCRdb shows in-frame clones only, minus some. This sample carries 60,000 to 95,000 clones, under 85% of them seen once, and the ten largest clones take about 8.2%. The gene calls are TRBV10-3 and TRBJ2-5; 10 bases align to TRBD2. This TCR was recovered from a woman aged 40 to 49 in good health and CMV-seropositive. Sequenced material: PBMCs. This CDR3 is CAIRASGGDQETQYF. The CDR3 coding sequence is TGTGCCATCAGGGCTAGCGGGGGAGACCAAGAGACCCAGTACTTC.